This TCR beta chain is drawn from a study of T-cell memory formation after mild COVID-19. Across the whole study: TCR clusters were mostly confined to one donor each.

Overall study findings and caveats: Clones that contracted from day 15 to 85 had balanced CD4/CD8; later expanders were CD4+ biased. Memory cells collected pre-infection included some clones that later responded, suggesting cross-reactive memory joined.

This clonotype came up many times. What it binds is not known. V shed 5 bases and J 4 bases; nucleotides not matched to a gene: 6. Germline lookup yields CDR1 SGHTA and CDR2 FQGNSA. This CDR3 has 14 amino acids. Each CDR3 protein gets one entry after TCRdb re-called the 5' RACE reads with MiXCR. This table has a few hundred thousand distinct CDR3 sequences, about 20% appearing once. This TCR was sampled from a man between 18 and 29 years old who had mild COVID-19 (a few samples of this study predate the infection). Cell type and time point are not known. The chain links TRBV7-2 to TRBJ2-5, with TRBD2 matching over 8 bases. The sample taken for sequencing was PBMCs or a T cell subset sorted from them (not recorded which). In DNA form, the CDR3 reads TGTGCCAGCAGCCCGGGACTAGGGGGAGAGACCCAGTACTTC. It codes for CASSPGLGGETQYF.